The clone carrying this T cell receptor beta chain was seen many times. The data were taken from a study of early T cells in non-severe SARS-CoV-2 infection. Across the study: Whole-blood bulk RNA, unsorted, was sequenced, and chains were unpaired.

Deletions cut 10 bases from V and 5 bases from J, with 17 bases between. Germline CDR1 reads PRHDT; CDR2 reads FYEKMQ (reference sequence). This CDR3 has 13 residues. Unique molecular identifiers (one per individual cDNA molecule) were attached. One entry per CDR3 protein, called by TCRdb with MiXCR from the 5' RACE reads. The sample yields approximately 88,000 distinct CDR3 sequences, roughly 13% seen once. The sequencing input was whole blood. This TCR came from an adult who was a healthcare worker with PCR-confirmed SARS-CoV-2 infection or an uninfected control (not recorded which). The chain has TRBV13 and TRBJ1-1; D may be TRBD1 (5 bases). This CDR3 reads CANTQRGGTEAFF. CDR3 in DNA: TGTGCCAACACGCAAAGGGGAGGGACTGAAGCTTTCTTT. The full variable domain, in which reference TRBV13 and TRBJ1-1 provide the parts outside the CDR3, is AAGVIQSPRHLIKEKRETATLKCYPIPRHDTVYWYQQGPGQDPQFLISFYEKMQSDKGSIPDRFSAQQFSDYHSELNMSSLELGDSALYFCANTQRGGTEAFFGQGTRLTVV.